Below, one T cell receptor (beta chain) is given with its context. Its antigen is as yet unknown. Regarding time point: persistent/refractory GD, antithyroid drugs over 5 years with positive TRAb. PBMC RNA served as the TCR library source. Patient provenance is recorded as an endocrinology department in Xi'an, China. Approximately 10-milliliter peripheral blood samples went into EDTA tubes. The source of the sample is a study of regulatory T cells in long-lasting Graves disease. Study results and limitations: There was favoring of TRBV28, TRBJ1-2 and TRBJ2-5 in persistent disease.

The authors built TCR beta libraries using iRepertoire HTBI primers and Arm-PCR of CDR3 regions. In TCRdb, the multiplex PCR reads were re-called with MiXCR into one record per CDR3 protein. Here the sample spans about 470,000 distinct CDR3 sequences, under 25% being singletons. The CDR3 totals 17 residues. Germline trimming cut 5 bases from V and 5 bases from J; bases unmatched to any gene: 14. The germline V gene encodes CDR1 MGHDK and CDR2 SYGVNS. The receptor was isolated from a female donor with Graves disease. The rearrangement uses TRBV25-1 and TRBJ2-2; 7 bases are a match to TRBD2. The specimen was peripheral blood mononuclear cells (PBMCs), collected when the disease was refractory, from a patient treated with antithyroid drugs. The chain's CDR3 is CASSPPGGGSFTGELFF. The CDR3 nucleotides read TGTGCCAGCAGTCCCCCGGGCGGGGGAAGTTTTACCGGGGAGCTGTTTTTT.